These 2 T cell receptor beta chains were all obtained from the same sample, sequenced in a study of beta chain features in type 1 diabetes (dated by TCRdb to 2016 to 2018). Library creation used the immunoSEQ multiplex PCR assay. The entire isolated RNA was reverse transcribed using the High Capacity cDNA Reverse Transcription Kit, and thus expressed TCRB transcripts were sequenced. The clones in this table, taken by TCRdb from immuneACCESS, are in-frame only. Not every clone is retained; where verified, under half of the shortfall comes from an unresolved V gene, and the cause of the rest is unknown. This sample lists about 230,000 clones; 9.6% were detected once. The ten biggest clones cover around 0.037% of the sample. The sample was naive CD4+ T cells from blood. This sample's cell subset or site label indicates: true naive CD4+ T cells. These receptors originate from a woman under 30 in good health.

V is TRBV4-1 and J is TRBJ2-3, with a tentative D call TRBD1 (6 bases). The V gene lost 4 bases and the J gene lost 0 bases, with 11 bases spanning the gap. In germline, CDR1 is MGHRA, CDR2 YSYEKL. The CDR3 loop spans 15 amino acids. CDR3 in amino acids: CASSLGQSSTDTQYF. The CDR3 DNA is TGCGCCAGCAGCCTTGGACAGTCTAGCACAGATACGCAGTATTTT.

This clone showed up just a few times. The V and J genes are TRBV5-5 and TRBJ2-3, with D possibly matching TRBD2 (5 bases). Trimming shortened V by 2 bases and J by 2 bases, and 12 bases separated the two germline ends. The germline gives CDR1 SGHKS, CDR2 YYEKEE (reference sequence). The CDR3 covers 15 residues. The CDR3 DNA reads TGTGCCAGCAGCTTAACGAGCGGTTACACAGATACGCAGTATTTT. Amino acid sequence: CASSLTSGYTDTQYF.